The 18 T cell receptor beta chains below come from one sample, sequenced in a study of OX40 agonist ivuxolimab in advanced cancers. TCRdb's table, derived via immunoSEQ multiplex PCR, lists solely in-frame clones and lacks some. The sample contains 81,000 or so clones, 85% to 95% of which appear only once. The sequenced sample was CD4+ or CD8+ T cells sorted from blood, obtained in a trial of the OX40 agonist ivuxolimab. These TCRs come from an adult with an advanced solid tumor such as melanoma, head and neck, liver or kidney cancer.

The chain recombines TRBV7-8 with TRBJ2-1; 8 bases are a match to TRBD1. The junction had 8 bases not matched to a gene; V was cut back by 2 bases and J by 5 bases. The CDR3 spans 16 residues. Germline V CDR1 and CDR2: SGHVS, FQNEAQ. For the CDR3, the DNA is TGTGCCAGCAGCTTACCCCGGGACAGGATAGACAATGAGCAGTTCTTC. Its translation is CASSLPRDRIDNEQFF.

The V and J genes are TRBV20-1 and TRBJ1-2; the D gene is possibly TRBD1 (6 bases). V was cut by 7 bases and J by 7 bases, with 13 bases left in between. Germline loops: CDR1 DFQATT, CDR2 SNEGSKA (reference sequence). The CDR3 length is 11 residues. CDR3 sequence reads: CSVTQGGGYTF. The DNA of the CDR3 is TGCAGTGTGACACAGGGAGGTGGCTACACCTTC.

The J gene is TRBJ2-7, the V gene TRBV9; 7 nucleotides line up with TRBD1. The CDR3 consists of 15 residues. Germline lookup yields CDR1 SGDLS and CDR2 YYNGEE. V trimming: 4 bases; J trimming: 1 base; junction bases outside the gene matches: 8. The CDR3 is CASSPFGTASYEQYF. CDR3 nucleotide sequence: TGTGCCAGCAGCCCATTCGGGACAGCTTCCTACGAGCAGTACTTC.

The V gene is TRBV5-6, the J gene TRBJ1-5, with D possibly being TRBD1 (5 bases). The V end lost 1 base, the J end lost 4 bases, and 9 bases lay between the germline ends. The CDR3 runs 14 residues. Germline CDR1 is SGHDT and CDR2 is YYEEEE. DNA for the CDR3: TGTGCCAGCAGCTTGTACTGGGGGAATCAGCCCCAGCATTTT. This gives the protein CASSLYWGNQPQHF.

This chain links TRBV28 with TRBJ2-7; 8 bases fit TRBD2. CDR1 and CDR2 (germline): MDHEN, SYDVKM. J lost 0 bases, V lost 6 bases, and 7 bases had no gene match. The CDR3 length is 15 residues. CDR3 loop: CASSPTSGHSYEQYF. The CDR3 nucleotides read TGTGCCAGCAGCCCCACTAGCGGCCACTCCTACGAGCAGTACTTC. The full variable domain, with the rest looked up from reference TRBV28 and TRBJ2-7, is DVKVTQSSRYLVKRTGEKVFLECVQDMDHENMFWYRQDPGLGLRLIYFSYDVKMKEKGDIPEGYSVSREKKERFSLILESASTNQTSMYLCASSPTSGHSYEQYFGPGTRLTVT.

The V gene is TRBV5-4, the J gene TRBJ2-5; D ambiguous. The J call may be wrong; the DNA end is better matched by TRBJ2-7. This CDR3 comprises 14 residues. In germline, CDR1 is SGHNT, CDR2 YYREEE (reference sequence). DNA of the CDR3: TGTGCCAGCAGCTTGGCCGATAGGCCAGCCGAGCAGTACTTC. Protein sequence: CASSLADRPAEQYF.

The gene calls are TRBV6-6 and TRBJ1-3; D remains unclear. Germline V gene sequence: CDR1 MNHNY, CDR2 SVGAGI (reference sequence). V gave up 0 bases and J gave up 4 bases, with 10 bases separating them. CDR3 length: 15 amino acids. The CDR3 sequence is CASSYSEFGGNTIYF. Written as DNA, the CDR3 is TGTGCCAGCAGTTACTCGGAGTTCGGGGGAAACACCATATATTTT.

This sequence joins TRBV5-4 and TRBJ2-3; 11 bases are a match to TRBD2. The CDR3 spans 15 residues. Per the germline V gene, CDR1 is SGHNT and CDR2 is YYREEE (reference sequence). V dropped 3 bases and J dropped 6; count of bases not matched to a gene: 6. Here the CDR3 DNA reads TGTGCCAGCAGCTCTCCGGGACTAGCGGCCGATACGCAGTATTTT. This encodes CASSSPGLAADTQYF.

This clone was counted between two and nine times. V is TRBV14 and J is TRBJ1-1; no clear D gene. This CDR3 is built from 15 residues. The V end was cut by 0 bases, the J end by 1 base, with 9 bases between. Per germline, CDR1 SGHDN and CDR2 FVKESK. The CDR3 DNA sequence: TGTGCCAGCAGCCAAGACGGCACGAAGAACACTGAAGCTTTCTTT. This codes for CASSQDGTKNTEAFF.

As DNA, the CDR3 is TGTGCCATCAGTGCAACCCTACTAGCGGGGGGGCAAAATGAGCAGTTCTTC. Encoded protein: CAISATLLAGGQNEQFF. J is TRBJ2-1 and V is TRBV10-3; 13 bases align to TRBD2. The CDR3 contains 17 residues. After removal of 4 bases from V and 7 bases from J, the junction contained 10 bases not matched to a gene. Per the germline V gene, CDR1 is ENHRY and CDR2 is SYGVKD.

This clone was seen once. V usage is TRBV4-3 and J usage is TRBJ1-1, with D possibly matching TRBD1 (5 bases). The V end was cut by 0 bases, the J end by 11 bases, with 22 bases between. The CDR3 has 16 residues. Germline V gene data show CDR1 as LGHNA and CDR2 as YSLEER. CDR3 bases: TGCGCCAGCAGCCAAGAGAGGGAGGGGTTATCGGTAGCGGCTTTCTTT. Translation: CASSQEREGLSVAAFF.

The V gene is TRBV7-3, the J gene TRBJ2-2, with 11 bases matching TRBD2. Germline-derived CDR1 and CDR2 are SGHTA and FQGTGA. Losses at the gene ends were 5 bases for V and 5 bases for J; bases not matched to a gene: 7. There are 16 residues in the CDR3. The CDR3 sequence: CASSLHLAGGTGELFF. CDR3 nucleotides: TGTGCCAGCAGCCTACACTTAGCGGGAGGGACCGGGGAGCTGTTTTTT.

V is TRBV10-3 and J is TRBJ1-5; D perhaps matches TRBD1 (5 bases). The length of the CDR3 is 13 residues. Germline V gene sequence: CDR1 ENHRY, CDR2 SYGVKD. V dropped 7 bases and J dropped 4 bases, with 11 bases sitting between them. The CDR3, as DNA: TGTGCCATCATGCGGGGACCTAATCAGCCCCAGCATTTT. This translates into CAIMRGPNQPQHF.

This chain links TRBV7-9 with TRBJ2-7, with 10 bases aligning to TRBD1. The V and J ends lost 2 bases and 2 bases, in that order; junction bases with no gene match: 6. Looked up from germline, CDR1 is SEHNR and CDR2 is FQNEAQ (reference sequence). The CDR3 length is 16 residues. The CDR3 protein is CASSLITTGGTYEQYF. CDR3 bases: TGTGCCAGCAGCTTAATCACGACAGGGGGCACCTACGAGCAGTACTTC.

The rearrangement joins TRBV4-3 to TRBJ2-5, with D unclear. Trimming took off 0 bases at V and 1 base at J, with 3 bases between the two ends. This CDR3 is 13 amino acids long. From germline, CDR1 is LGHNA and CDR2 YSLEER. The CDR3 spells CASSQDLQETQYF. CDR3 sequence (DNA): TGCGCCAGCAGCCAAGACCTCCAAGAGACCCAGTACTTC.

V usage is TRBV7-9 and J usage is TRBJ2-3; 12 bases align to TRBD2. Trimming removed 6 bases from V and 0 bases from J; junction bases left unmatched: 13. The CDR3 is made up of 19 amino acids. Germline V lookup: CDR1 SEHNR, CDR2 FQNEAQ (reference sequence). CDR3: CASRWTSGDMGTSTDTQYF. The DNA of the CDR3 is TGTGCCAGCAGGTGGACTAGCGGGGACATGGGCACTAGCACAGATACGCAGTATTTT.

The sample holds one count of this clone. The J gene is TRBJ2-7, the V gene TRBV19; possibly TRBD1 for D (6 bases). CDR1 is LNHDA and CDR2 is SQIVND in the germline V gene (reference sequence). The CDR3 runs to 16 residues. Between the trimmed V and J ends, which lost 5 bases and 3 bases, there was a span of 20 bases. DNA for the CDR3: TGTGCCAGTAGTCACCAGGGGCCCCCATCGGACTACGAGCAGTACTTC. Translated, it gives CASSHQGPPSDYEQYF. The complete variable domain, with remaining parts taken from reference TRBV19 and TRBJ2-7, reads DGGITQSPKYLFRKEGQNVTLSCEQNLNHDAMYWYRQDPGQGLRLIYYSQIVNDFQKGDIAEGYSVSREKKESFPLTVTSAQKNPTAFYLCASSHQGPPSDYEQYFGPGTRLTVT.

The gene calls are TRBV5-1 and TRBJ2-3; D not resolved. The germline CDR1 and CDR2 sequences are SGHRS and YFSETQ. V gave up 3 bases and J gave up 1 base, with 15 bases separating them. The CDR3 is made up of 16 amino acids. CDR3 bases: TGCGCCAGCAGCTCTTGGACGGAGCCCGGCACAGATACGCAGTATTTT. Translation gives CASSSWTEPGTDTQYF.